These T cell receptor beta chains were read from a single sample in a study of blood T cell repertoires in COVID-19. The table came from immunoSEQ multiplex PCR; TCRdb's copy has only in-frame clones and leaves some out. The sample lists some 230,000 clones, more than 75% seen once, with 8% to 9% in the top ten. The material sequenced was peripheral blood. The receptors originated from an elderly woman with COVID-19, enrolled during active disease. CDR3s include the opening cysteine and the closing phenylalanine or tryptophan. D genes are given only for firm matches. Only some rows state a clone size, as once, few, many or a class for expanded clones.

abundance: -; v_gene: TRBV18; d_gene: TRBD2; j_gene: TRBJ2-7; CDR3nt: TGTGCCAGCTCGTCTAGCGGGAGGGCAACCTACGAGCAGTACTTC; CDR3aa: CASSSSGRATYEQYF
abundance: -; v_gene: TRBV28; d_gene: -; j_gene: TRBJ1-3; CDR3nt: TGTGCCAGCAGTTTATTGACAGGCTCTGGAAACACCATATATTTT; CDR3aa: CASSLLTGSGNTIYF
abundance: -; v_gene: TRBV19; d_gene: TRBD1; j_gene: TRBJ1-1; CDR3nt: TGTGCCAGCCAAAACGGACAGGGTAGGGGCACTGAAGCTTTCTTT; CDR3aa: CASQNGQGRGTEAFF
abundance: -; v_gene: TRBV19; d_gene: -; j_gene: TRBJ1-2; CDR3nt: TGTGCCAGTATCCGCGGCGCTAACTATGGCTACACCTTC; CDR3aa: CASIRGANYGYTF
abundance: few; v_gene: TRBV30; d_gene: TRBD1; j_gene: TRBJ1-2; CDR3nt: TGTGCCTGGGAAATGGGACAGGGGGTTCGTGGCTACACCTTC; CDR3aa: CAWEMGQGVRGYTF
abundance: -; v_gene: TRBV19; d_gene: -; j_gene: TRBJ2-5; CDR3nt: TGTGCCAGTCCTCTGGGCAGGTTCAACCAAGAGACCCAGTACTTC; CDR3aa: CASPLGRFNQETQYF
abundance: -; v_gene: TRBV19; d_gene: TRBD2; j_gene: TRBJ2-1; CDR3nt: TGTGCCAGTAGTATGAGAGCGGGGAGCTCCTACAATGAGCAGTTCTTC; CDR3aa: CASSMRAGSSYNEQFF
abundance: -; v_gene: TRBV28; d_gene: -; j_gene: TRBJ1-5; CDR3nt: TGTGCCAGCAGAACTTATAGCAATCAGCCCCAGCATTTT; CDR3aa: CASRTYSNQPQHF
abundance: -; v_gene: TRBV29-1; d_gene: -; j_gene: TRBJ1-1; CDR3nt: TGCAGCGCCCTAGGGCAGGGCGTACGGACTGAAGCTTTCTTT; CDR3aa: CSALGQGVRTEAFF
abundance: -; v_gene: TRBV25-1; d_gene: -; j_gene: TRBJ2-5; CDR3nt: TGTGCCAGCAGTGATAGGGGGGGACAAGAGACCCAGTACTTC; CDR3aa: CASSDRGGQETQYF
abundance: -; v_gene: TRBV2; d_gene: -; j_gene: TRBJ2-7; CDR3nt: TGTGCCACCCAGCCGGGACTCAGATACGAGCAGTACTTC; CDR3aa: CATQPGLRYEQYF
abundance: -; v_gene: TRBV7-3; d_gene: -; j_gene: TRBJ2-7; CDR3nt: TGTGCCAGCAGCTTACAGGGGGGCGACTACGAGCAGTACTTC; CDR3aa: CASSLQGGDYEQYF
abundance: once; v_gene: TRBV5-1; d_gene: -; j_gene: TRBJ2-5; CDR3nt: TGCGCCAGCAGCCAGGACCAAGAGACCCAGTACTTC; CDR3aa: CASSQDQETQYF
abundance: -; v_gene: TRBV18; d_gene: TRBD2; j_gene: TRBJ2-1; CDR3nt: TGTGCCAGCTCACCATCTAGCGGGAGGTTCGATGAGCAGTTCTTC; CDR3aa: CASSPSSGRFDEQFF
abundance: -; v_gene: TRBV30; d_gene: -; j_gene: TRBJ1-2; CDR3nt: TGTGCCTGGAGTCGAGGGTATGGCTACACCTTC; CDR3aa: CAWSRGYGYTF
abundance: -; v_gene: TRBV15; d_gene: -; j_gene: TRBJ1-2; CDR3nt: TGTGCCACCAGCCATCCCACCGGGAAAGCCTATGGCTACACCTTC; CDR3aa: CATSHPTGKAYGYTF
abundance: -; v_gene: TRBV2; d_gene: -; j_gene: TRBJ2-3; CDR3nt: TGTGCCAGCAGTGCTCGAGATACGCAGTATTTT; CDR3aa: CASSARDTQYF
abundance: -; v_gene: TRBV6-6; d_gene: TRBD1; j_gene: TRBJ2-3; CDR3nt: TGTGCCAGCAGTTGGGGACAGGCCATGAGCACAGATACGCAGTATTTT; CDR3aa: CASSWGQAMSTDTQYF
abundance: -; v_gene: TRBV30; d_gene: -; j_gene: TRBJ1-5; CDR3nt: TGTGCCTGGAGTGCGGGGGAGCAGGGCAATCAGCCCCAGCATTTT; CDR3aa: CAWSAGEQGNQPQHF
abundance: -; v_gene: TRBV2; d_gene: TRBD2; j_gene: TRBJ2-7; CDR3nt: TGTGCCAGCAGTCGGACTAGCTCCTACGAGCAGTACTTC; CDR3aa: CASSRTSSYEQYF
abundance: once; v_gene: TRBV7-2; d_gene: TRBD1; j_gene: TRBJ1-2; CDR3nt: TGTGCCAGCAGGACCGGGACAGTGTCTAACTATGGCTACACCTTC; CDR3aa: CASRTGTVSNYGYTF
abundance: -; v_gene: TRBV19; d_gene: -; j_gene: TRBJ2-1; CDR3nt: TGTGCCAGTAGGCCTGGCGGAGGCTCCCTATCAATGGAGTTCTTC; CDR3aa: CASRPGGGSLSMEFF
abundance: -; v_gene: TRBV18; d_gene: -; j_gene: TRBJ1-2; CDR3nt: TGTGCCAGCTCACCTCCCGGGCAGGGAACTTATGGCTACACCTTC; CDR3aa: CASSPPGQGTYGYTF
abundance: -; v_gene: TRBV5-4; d_gene: -; j_gene: TRBJ2-1; CDR3nt: TGTGCCAGCAGCTTGAGGGGGAGCGGTATCTCCAATGAGCAGTTCTTC; CDR3aa: CASSLRGSGISNEQFF
abundance: -; v_gene: TRBV18; d_gene: TRBD2; j_gene: TRBJ2-1; CDR3nt: TGTGCCAGCTCAGGTAGCGGGAGCCTTGGGCGTGAGCAGTTCTTC; CDR3aa: CASSGSGSLGREQFF
abundance: -; v_gene: TRBV2; d_gene: TRBD1; j_gene: TRBJ1-2; CDR3nt: TGTGCCAGCAGTGGACCGGGACAGGGACGCTATGGCTACACCTTC; CDR3aa: CASSGPGQGRYGYTF
abundance: -; v_gene: TRBV2; d_gene: TRBD1; j_gene: TRBJ1-5; CDR3nt: TGTGCCAGCAGTGAAGCGATCCAGGGGGCACAGCCCCAGCATTTT; CDR3aa: CASSEAIQGAQPQHF
abundance: few; v_gene: TRBV12-3/TRBV12-4; d_gene: TRBD1; j_gene: TRBJ1-5; CDR3nt: TGTGCCAGCAGGGGGACAGGGGGGCCCCAGCATTTT; CDR3aa: CASRGTGGPQHF
abundance: -; v_gene: TRBV19; d_gene: -; j_gene: TRBJ2-2; CDR3nt: TGTGCCAGTGTTGAGCCGGGACACCTAGGGAACACCGGGGAGCTGTTTTTT; CDR3aa: CASVEPGHLGNTGELFF
abundance: -; v_gene: TRBV27; d_gene: -; j_gene: TRBJ2-5; CDR3nt: TGTGCCAGCAGTCCCGTGACAGTAACGCAAGAGACCCAGTACTTC; CDR3aa: CASSPVTVTQETQYF
abundance: once; v_gene: TRBV4-3; d_gene: -; j_gene: TRBJ1-1; CDR3nt: TGCGCCAGCAGCCAAGGGGGGCAAGGGTGGGGACCTGAAGCTTTCTTT; CDR3aa: CASSQGGQGWGPEAFF
abundance: -; v_gene: TRBV11-2; d_gene: TRBD2; j_gene: TRBJ2-2; CDR3nt: TGTGCCAGCAGCTTAGTCGGGTCTAGCGGAACCGGGGAGCTGTTTTTT; CDR3aa: CASSLVGSSGTGELFF
abundance: -; v_gene: TRBV27; d_gene: TRBD1; j_gene: TRBJ1-1; CDR3nt: TGTGCCAGCAGTTTTGACAGGGGGAACACTGAAGCTTTCTTT; CDR3aa: CASSFDRGNTEAFF